These 21 T cell receptor beta chains came from one sample sequenced in a study of shared clonotypes between healthy human individuals. Assay used: immunoSEQ multiplex PCR; TCRdb lists only in-frame clones, some missing. There are 950,000 to 1,300,000 clones in the sample; approximately 72% occur only once, and around 1.5% lies in the top ten. Sequencing used memory CD4+ T cells sorted from blood. Subset described: CD45RA-negative fraction. Every receptor here comes from a man between 18 and 29 years old in good health.

This chain joins TRBV19 and TRBJ1-1, with TRBD1 as a possible D gene (5 bases). V was clipped by 7 bases and J by 3 bases, with 12 bases between them. The CDR3 is 13 residues long. Per germline, CDR1 LNHDA and CDR2 SQIVND (reference sequence). Written as DNA, the CDR3 is TGTGCCAGTATAGGGGACGTTCACACTGAAGCTTTCTTT. This gives the protein CASIGDVHTEAFF.

The V gene is TRBV4-1, the J gene TRBJ1-4; D remains ambiguous. V lost 5 bases, J lost 8 bases, and 12 bases lay in between. CDR1 is MGHRA, CDR2 YSYEKL, per germline. The CDR3 has 13 residues. The CDR3 spells CASSDQTIEKLFF. The DNA of the CDR3 is TGCGCCAGCAGCGATCAGACCATCGAAAAACTGTTTTTT.

The chain uses TRBV5-6 and TRBJ1-2; D perhaps matches TRBD1 (5 bases). V was trimmed by 4 bases and J by 7 bases, leaving 29 bases between them. Germline V gene sequence: CDR1 SGHDT, CDR2 YYEEEE. The CDR3 extends over 18 amino acids. CDR3 sequence: CASSRNRRGSTFLGGYTF. DNA of the CDR3: TGTGCCAGCAGCCGCAATAGGAGGGGATCTACTTTCTTAGGTGGCTACACCTTC.

The rearrangement uses TRBV28 and TRBJ1-6; 8 bases align to TRBD1. Trimming removed 2 bases from V and 11 bases from J; junction bases left unmatched: 5. Germline lookup yields CDR1 MDHEN and CDR2 SYDVKM. The CDR3 length is 14 residues. The CDR3 protein is CASSLTGGAPPLHF. CDR3 nucleotides: TGTGCCAGCAGTTTAACAGGGGGAGCGCCACCCCTCCACTTT.

This clone appeared a few times. Other DNA sequences in this sample translate to the same CDR3. The rearrangement joins TRBV2 to TRBJ1-4; 10 bases map to TRBD1. J gave up 8 bases and V 6 bases, and 0 bases lay outside the gene matches. Germline CDR1 reads SNHLY; CDR2 reads FYNNEI. The CDR3 consists of 12 residues. In DNA form, the CDR3 reads TGTGCCAGCAGGGACAGGGGGGAAAAACTGTTTTTT. This encodes CASRDRGEKLFF.

The chain combines TRBV10-3 with TRBJ1-2, with D uncertain. The CDR3 has 13 residues. Germline loops: CDR1 ENHRY, CDR2 SYGVKD. Trimming pared 0 bases from V and 3 bases from J, leaving 5 bases between. CDR3 amino acids: CAISESIDYGYTF. Here the CDR3 DNA reads TGTGCCATCAGTGAGTCGATTGACTATGGCTACACCTTC.

The chain joins TRBV7-9 to TRBJ2-5; 11 bases are a match to TRBD2. Germline V gene lookup returns CDR1 SEHNR and CDR2 FQNEAQ (reference sequence). The V gene end was trimmed by 5 bases and the J gene end by 4 bases; junction bases not matched to a gene: 3. The CDR3 contains 14 residues. The CDR3 spells CASSAGLAGETQYF. The CDR3 DNA reads as TGTGCCAGCAGCGCCGGACTAGCGGGAGAGACCCAGTACTTC.

In this sample, this clone turned up once. V and J are TRBV19 and TRBJ2-1, with TRBD2 identical over 10 bases. Per germline, CDR1 LNHDA and CDR2 SQIVND (reference sequence). This CDR3 has 16 residues. With 6 bases clipped from V and 6 bases from J, the junction kept 11 bases outside the gene matches. CDR3 loop: CASSPQRGGHVNEQFF. CDR3 nucleotide sequence: TGTGCCAGTAGCCCCCAGCGGGGGGGCCATGTCAATGAGCAGTTCTTC.

The chain recombines TRBV12-5 with TRBJ2-7; 7 nucleotides line up with TRBD1. In germline, CDR1 is LGHNT, CDR2 FRNRAP. The CDR3 has 15 residues. Trimming removed 0 bases from V and 4 bases from J; junction bases left unmatched: 6. The CDR3 is CASGLVWGQLYEQYF. For the CDR3, the DNA is TGTGCTAGTGGTTTGGTATGGGGACAGCTATACGAGCAGTACTTC.

This clone was counted ten times or more. The chain joins TRBV5-1 to TRBJ2-7, with unresolved D. Germline V CDR1 and CDR2: SGHRS, YFSETQ. With 4 bases removed from V and 0 bases from J, the gap between germline ends came to 20 bases. The CDR3 runs 17 residues. The CDR3 nucleotides are TGCGCCAGCAGCCCCCTAAAAACCTTTCTTACCTCCTACGAGCAGTACTTC. It translates to CASSPLKTFLTSYEQYF.

The V gene is TRBV11-2, the J gene TRBJ1-4, with a tentative D call TRBD1 (5 bases). V shed 4 bases and J shed 7 bases, with 10 bases lying between them. The germline gives CDR1 SGHAT, CDR2 FQNNGV. This CDR3 contains 13 residues. The CDR3 loop reads CASSSWDGEKLFF. CDR3 DNA sequence: TGTGCCAGCAGCTCATGGGACGGTGAAAAACTGTTTTTT.

This clone showed up just a few times. The V call is TRBV5-1, the J call TRBJ1-1; 8 bases are shared with TRBD1. Germline V gives CDR1 SGHRS, CDR2 YFSETQ. This CDR3 has 15 residues. The ends lost 4 bases at V and 1 base at J; junction bases unmatched: 6. The CDR3 loop reads CASSDRTGGNTEAFF. The CDR3 DNA sequence: TGCGCCAGCAGCGATAGAACAGGGGGGAACACTGAAGCTTTCTTT.

The chain is built from TRBV19 and TRBJ2-3, with 10 positions matching TRBD2. Germline V CDR1 and CDR2: LNHDA, SQIVND (reference sequence). The trim removed 5 bases at V and 8 bases at J, leaving 7 bases unmatched. The CDR3 sequence is 14 residues long. The CDR3 nucleotides read TGTGCCAGTAGTCCCGGGACTAGCGCAGGTACGCAGTATTTT. Translation: CASSPGTSAGTQYF.

This chain uses TRBV19 with TRBJ2-3; D gene ambiguous. This CDR3 is built from 14 residues. CDR1 LNHDA and CDR2 SQIVND come from the germline V gene (reference sequence). The ends were cut back, 6 bases at V and 2 bases at J, with 12 bases in the middle. This CDR3 is CASSADWFTDTQYF. Written as DNA, the CDR3 is TGTGCCAGTAGCGCAGACTGGTTCACAGATACGCAGTATTTT.

The V and J genes are TRBV27 and TRBJ1-3, with D tentatively TRBD1 (6 bases). Trimming left V 3 bases short and J 6 bases short, with 12 bases between. The CDR3 loop spans 14 amino acids. CDR1 MNHEY and CDR2 SMNVEV come from the germline V gene (reference sequence). DNA for the CDR3: TGTGCCAGCAGTTTCCGGGGGCAAGAAAACACCATATATTTT. Its translation: CASSFRGQENTIYF.

V gene TRBV18 combines with J gene TRBJ2-7; D is possibly TRBD2 (6 bases). CDR1 is KGHSH and CDR2 is LQKENI in the germline V gene. The CDR3 has 15 residues. Trimming cost V 0 bases and J 6 bases, with 15 bases left between them. The CDR3 sequence is CASSPPETRRGEQYF. The CDR3 DNA follows: TGTGCCAGCTCACCACCTGAGACTAGGAGGGGCGAGCAGTACTTC.

CDR3 amino acids: CASSLDAGALSGNTIYF. DNA for the CDR3: TGTGCCAGCAGCTTAGACGCCGGGGCCCTCTCTGGAAACACCATATATTTT. The V and J genes are TRBV7-2 and TRBJ1-3; D is possibly TRBD1 (5 bases). V was pared by 1 base and J by 0 bases, with 13 bases between. The CDR3 runs to 17 residues. The germline V gene has CDR1 SGHTA and CDR2 FQGNSA.

This clone was detected ten times or more. The chain couples TRBV6-1 to TRBJ2-1, with 8 positions matching TRBD1. The CDR3 consists of 15 residues. Germline lookup yields CDR1 MNHNS and CDR2 SASEGT. With V trimmed by 7 bases and J by 4 bases, 9 bases remained unmatched. DNA of the CDR3: TGTGCCAGCACCAGTACAGGGGGGAGGTACAATGAGCAGTTCTTC. Its translation is CASTSTGGRYNEQFF.

The rearrangement uses TRBV6-1 and TRBJ2-3; TRBD2 matches at 8 bases. The CDR3 is made up of 14 amino acids. J was trimmed by 5 bases and V by 7 bases; bases with no gene match: 8. From germline, CDR1 is MNHNS and CDR2 SASEGT. CDR3 residues: CASTRAGAQDTQYF. In DNA, the CDR3 is TGTGCCAGCACAAGAGCGGGAGCTCAAGATACGCAGTATTTT.

The chain combines TRBV28 with TRBJ1-4; D remains ambiguous. Germline values: CDR1 MDHEN, CDR2 SYDVKM. V lost 3 bases to trimming and J lost 0 bases, with 11 bases between them. This CDR3 region has 16 residues. This CDR3 is CASSLEGTATNEKLFF. For the CDR3, the DNA is TGTGCCAGCAGTTTGGAGGGAACTGCAACTAATGAAAAACTGTTTTTT.

The chain joins TRBV5-4 to TRBJ1-5, with unresolved D. The CDR3 consists of 13 residues. Trimming removed 4 bases from V and 5 bases from J, with 10 bases in between. Germline CDR1 is SGHNT and CDR2 is YYREEE (reference sequence). The CDR3 DNA is TGTGCCAGCAGCAATGACGGGTATCAGCCCCAGCATTTT. As protein: CASSNDGYQPQHF.